This entry concerns a single TCR beta chain. This entry comes from a study of T cell changes during pregnancy in multiple sclerosis. Sequencing was performed with immunoSEQ multiplex PCR; in TCRdb, only in-frame clones are kept and a portion is missing. The data hold approximately 100,000 clones, with just over 90% observed a single time. The CDR3 spans 15 residues. V lost 4 bases and J lost 4, with 17 bases in between. CDR1 SGDLS and CDR2 YYNGEE come from the germline V gene. This receptor was taken from a female donor with multiple sclerosis, enrolled in a pregnancy study. Sequenced here: peripheral blood, sampled after pregnancy. J is TRBJ1-1 and V is TRBV9; tentative D call: TRBD1 (5 bases). CDR3 sequence reads: CASSLPQVPLTEAFF. The CDR3 DNA sequence: TGTGCCAGCAGCCTTCCACAGGTTCCACTCACTGAAGCTTTCTTT.